Listed here are 7 T cell receptor beta chains from one sample, sequenced in a study of blood T cell repertoires in COVID-19 (dated by TCRdb to the early 2020s). Libraries came from the immunoSEQ multiplex PCR assay. Held by TCRdb, this immuneACCESS table contains in-frame sequences only and omits some clones. Under half of the omission traces to an unresolved V gene where checked; the cause of the rest is unknown. The table for this sample lists 220,000 or so clones; more than 65% of them were counted only once. The top ten clones comprise 3% to 4.5% of the sample. Sequenced: peripheral blood. All receptors derive from a woman aged 80 or over with acute or convalescent COVID-19.

V gene TRBV19 combines with J gene TRBJ1-2, with D possibly being TRBD1 (6 bases). Trimming shortened V by 7 bases and J by 3 bases, and 12 bases separated the two germline ends. CDR1 and CDR2 (germline): LNHDA, SQIVND (reference sequence). The CDR3 is 13 amino acids. Here the CDR3 reads CASNRVTDYGYTF. CDR3 coding DNA: TGTGCCAGTAACAGGGTGACCGACTATGGCTACACCTTC.

The chain carries TRBV3-1 (or the pseudogene TRBV3-2) and TRBJ2-3; weak D call: TRBD2 (5 bases). CDR1 and CDR2 (germline): LGHDT, YNNKEL (reference sequence). The CDR3 is 15 amino acids. Trimming removed 5 bases at V and 1 base at J, with 13 bases between. The CDR3 region is CASSGRGDGTDTQYF. CDR3 nucleotides: TGTGCCAGCAGCGGCCGGGGAGACGGCACAGATACGCAGTATTTT.

This chain connects TRBV19 to TRBJ1-2; D might be TRBD1 (5 bases). Germline V CDR1 and CDR2: LNHDA, SQIVND (reference sequence). V lost 0 bases and J lost 2, with 10 bases in between. The CDR3 extends over 15 amino acids. The CDR3 DNA is TGTGCCAGTAGTATAGAGGGCAGGGCGAACTATGGCTACACCTTC. Its translation: CASSIEGRANYGYTF.

This clone occurred once. The chain has TRBV9 and TRBJ1-6, with TRBD1 matching over 7 bases. The germline CDR1 and CDR2 sequences are SGDLS and YYNGEE. CDR3 size: 14 residues. V lost 6 bases and J lost 12; bases outside the gene matches: 12. CDR3 nucleotides: TGTGCCAGCACCAGAGACAGGGACCGTCTACCCCTCCACTTT. Its translation: CASTRDRDRLPLHF.

The V gene is TRBV20-1, the J gene TRBJ2-5; no clear D gene. V was pared by 8 bases and J by 7 bases, with 5 bases between. Germline V gene lookup returns CDR1 DFQATT and CDR2 SNEGSKA (reference sequence). The CDR3 length is 8 residues. The CDR3 loop reads CSPGTQYF. CDR3 nucleotides: TGCAGTCCGGGGACCCAGTACTTC.

The chain carries TRBV5-1 and TRBJ2-5; TRBD2 agrees at 15 bases. Trimming removed 4 bases from V and 0 bases from J; junction bases left unmatched: 4. The CDR3 length is 17 residues. Germline V gene data show CDR1 as SGHRS and CDR2 as YFSETQ. The CDR3 protein is CASSTGTSGGNQETQYF. DNA of the CDR3: TGCGCCAGCAGCACCGGGACTAGCGGGGGGAACCAAGAGACCCAGTACTTC. The whole variable domain, remainder taken from reference TRBV5-1 and TRBJ2-5, is KAGVTQTPRYLIKTRGQQVTLSCSPISGHRSVSWYQQTPGQGLQFLFEYFSETQRNKGNFPGRFSGRQFSNSRSEMNVSTLELGDSALYLCASSTGTSGGNQETQYFGPGTRLLVL.

The rearrangement links TRBV19 to TRBJ2-7, with D perhaps matching TRBD2 (6 bases). The CDR3 is made up of 15 amino acids. V was cut by 2 bases and J by 5 bases, with 16 bases left in between. Germline V gene sequence: CDR1 LNHDA, CDR2 SQIVND (reference sequence). CDR3 residues: CASSIPRGGADEQYF. The CDR3 bases are TGTGCCAGTAGTATACCCCGGGGCGGGGCGGACGAGCAGTACTTC.